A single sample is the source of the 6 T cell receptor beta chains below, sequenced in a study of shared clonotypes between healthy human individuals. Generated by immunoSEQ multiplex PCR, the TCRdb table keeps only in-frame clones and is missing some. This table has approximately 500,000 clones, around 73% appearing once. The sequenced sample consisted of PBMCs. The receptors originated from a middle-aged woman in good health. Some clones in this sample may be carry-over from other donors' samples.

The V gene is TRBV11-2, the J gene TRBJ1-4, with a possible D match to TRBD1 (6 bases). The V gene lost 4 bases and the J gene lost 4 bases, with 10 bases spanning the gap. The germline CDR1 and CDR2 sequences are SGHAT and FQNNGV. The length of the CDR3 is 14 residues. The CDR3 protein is CASSSDRYNEKLFF. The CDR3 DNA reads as TGTGCCAGCAGCTCGGACAGATATAATGAAAAACTGTTTTTT.

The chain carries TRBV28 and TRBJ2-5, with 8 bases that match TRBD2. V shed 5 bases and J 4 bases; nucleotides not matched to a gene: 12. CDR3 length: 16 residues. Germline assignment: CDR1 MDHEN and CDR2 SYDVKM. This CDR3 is CASSLIGAGVTETQYF. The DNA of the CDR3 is TGTGCCAGCAGTCTTATAGGAGCGGGAGTGACAGAGACCCAGTACTTC.

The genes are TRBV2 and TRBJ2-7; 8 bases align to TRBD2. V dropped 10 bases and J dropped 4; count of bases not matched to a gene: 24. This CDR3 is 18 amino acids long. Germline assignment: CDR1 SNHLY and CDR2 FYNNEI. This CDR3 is CAIQLTGLGPWQAYEQYF. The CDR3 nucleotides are TGTGCCATCCAGCTAACGGGACTAGGTCCTTGGCAGGCGTACGAGCAGTACTTC.

CDR3 amino acids: CAWYRGQDKTEAFF. The CDR3, as DNA: TGTGCCTGGTACAGGGGCCAAGATAAAACTGAAGCTTTCTTT. V and J are TRBV30 and TRBJ1-1; 7 bases line up with TRBD1. CDR3 length: 14 amino acids. The germline V gene encodes CDR1 GTSNPN and CDR2 SVGIG (reference sequence). Trimming took 5 bases from V and 5 from J; bases not matched to a gene: 11.

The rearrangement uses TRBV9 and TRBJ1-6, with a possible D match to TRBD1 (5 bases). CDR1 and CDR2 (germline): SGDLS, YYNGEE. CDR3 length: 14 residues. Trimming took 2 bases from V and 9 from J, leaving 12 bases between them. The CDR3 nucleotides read TGTGCCAGCAGCGTTGGGGCAGCGGGTTCACCCCTCCACTTT. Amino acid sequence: CASSVGAAGSPLHF.

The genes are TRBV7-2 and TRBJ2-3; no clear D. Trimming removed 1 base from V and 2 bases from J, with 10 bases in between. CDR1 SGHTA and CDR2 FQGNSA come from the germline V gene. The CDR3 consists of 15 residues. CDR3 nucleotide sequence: TGTGCCAGCAGCTTAGTAGCACTGTACACAGATACGCAGTATTTT. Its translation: CASSLVALYTDTQYF.